These T cell receptor beta chains were read from a single sample in a study of cytomegalovirus exposure and HLA in healthy donors. TCRdb's copy holds only in-frame clones and misses some; the assay was immunoSEQ multiplex PCR. Altogether some 250,000 clones are present, around 81% being singletons, with the ten largest covering around 8.3%. Sequences were obtained from PBMCs. These receptors all stem from a woman in her fifties or sixties in good health and CMV-seropositive. Each CDR3 is given with its conserved first and last residue. D genes are given only for firm matches.

DNA | CDR3 | D | J | V
TGTGCCAGCAGACCTCTCCTAGCGGTACGCTCCTACGAGCAGTACTTC | CASRPLLAVRSYEQYF | TRBD2 | TRBJ2-7 | TRBV7-9
TGTGCCAGCAGCTTGGGCACAGGGTCCAGGGATTCACCCCTCCACTTT | CASSLGTGSRDSPLHF | NA | TRBJ1-6 | TRBV7-9
TGTGCCAGCAAACCGGACAGGGCAAATTCACCCCTCCACTTT | CASKPDRANSPLHF | TRBD1 | TRBJ1-6 | TRBV2
TGTGCCAGCAGTTTACTGGCCGGGACTAGTGTCGTTGAGCAGTTCTTC | CASSLLAGTSVVEQFF | TRBD2 | TRBJ2-1 | TRBV28
TGTGCCAGCAGCCAAGGACTTCCGAACACTGAAGCTTTCTTT | CASSQGLPNTEAFF | NA | TRBJ1-1 | TRBV7-6
TGTGCCATCCAACAGGGAGACAATCAGCCCCAGCATTTT | CAIQQGDNQPQHF | NA | TRBJ1-5 | TRBV7-9
TGTGCCAGCAGCCCTGCTAGCGGAACCTACAATGAGCAGTTCTTC | CASSPASGTYNEQFF | TRBD2 | TRBJ2-1 | TRBV7-3
TGTTCCAGCAGCTTATGGGCTAGCGGGAGTCATGAGCAGTTCTTC | CSSSLWASGSHEQFF | TRBD2 | TRBJ2-1 | TRBV7-9
TGTGCCAGCAGTTACCCGGACAGGGTCAATCAGCCCCAGCATTTT | CASSYPDRVNQPQHF | TRBD1 | TRBJ1-5 | TRBV6-7
TGTGCCAGCAGCTCACAGGGAACACAAACGGCTTTCTTT | CASSSQGTQTAFF | NA | TRBJ1-1 | TRBV7-3
TGTGCCAGCACTTTCGACTACCTCTCCTACAATGAGCAGTTCTTC | CASTFDYLSYNEQFF | NA | TRBJ2-1 | TRBV6-1
TGTGCCAGCTCACCAGACAGGGCCACCGGGGAGCTGTTTTTT | CASSPDRATGELFF | TRBD1 | TRBJ2-2 | TRBV18
TGTGCCAGCTCACCACCGAGTCAGGGGGCACGGGAGACCCAGTACTTC | CASSPPSQGARETQYF | TRBD1 | TRBJ2-5 | TRBV18
TGCAGCGTTGAAGAGGACAGGCGAAACTATGGCTACACCTTC | CSVEEDRRNYGYTF | TRBD1 | TRBJ1-2 | TRBV29-1
TGTGCCAGCAGCTCCAGTTCATATGGCTACACCTTC | CASSSSSYGYTF | NA | TRBJ1-2 | TRBV7-9
TGTGCCAGCAGTGGTACCGGGACACTCACGATTATGGAGTACTTC | CASSGTGTLTIMEYF | NA | TRBJ2-7 | TRBV6-1
TGCGCCAGCGTCGGACTAGCGGGCCGCACAGATACGCAGTATTTT | CASVGLAGRTDTQYF | TRBD2 | TRBJ2-3 | TRBV5-1
TGCGCCAGCGCATCGGCGGGAGGAGGGTACAATGAGCAGTTCTTC | CASASAGGGYNEQFF | TRBD2 | TRBJ2-1 | TRBV5-1
TGCGCCAGCAGCCCCCGGGATAGCGGCACTAGGGAGACCCAGTACTTC | CASSPRDSGTRETQYF | NA | TRBJ2-5 | TRBV4-1
TGTGCCAGCAGCTTCCCAGGGGAAGGGAACACTGAAGCTTTCTTT | CASSFPGEGNTEAFF | NA | TRBJ1-1 | TRBV7-9
TGCGCCAGCAGCCCTACAGGGGATAATTCACCCCTCCACTTT | CASSPTGDNSPLHF | TRBD1 | TRBJ1-6 | TRBV5-1
TGCAGCGTTGAAGAGGCAGGGGGAAGCCTCGGGGAAGCTTTCTTT | CSVEEAGGSLGEAFF | TRBD1 | TRBJ1-1 | TRBV29-1
TGTGCCAGCAGTTCTGACAGGTTCTCCTACGAGCAGTACTTC | CASSSDRFSYEQYF | NA | TRBJ2-7 | TRBV27
TGTGCCAGCAGTGAAGGCCCCTTTCCCAGGCTAGCGGGAGCTCAAGAGACCCAGTACTTC | CASSEGPFPRLAGAQETQYF | TRBD2 | TRBJ2-5 | TRBV2
TGTGCCAGCAGCTTGGTTGGGAGCTCCTACAATGAGCAGTTCTTC | CASSLVGSSYNEQFF | NA | TRBJ2-1 | TRBV5-5
TGCGCCAGCAGCTCTAGGGTAAACAGGGAGAACACTGAAGCTTTCTTT | CASSSRVNRENTEAFF | NA | TRBJ1-1 | TRBV5-1
TGTGCCAGCTCACCACCTACAGGGGAAGGAAACACCATATATTTT | CASSPPTGEGNTIYF | TRBD1 | TRBJ1-3 | TRBV18
TGCGCCAGCAGCCAGGGACAGGGTATCCTGCCCCAGCATTTT | CASSQGQGILPQHF | TRBD1 | TRBJ1-5 | TRBV4-1
TGTGCCAGCAGTGGAACCGGGACAGGGCGAGCTTTCTTT | CASSGTGTGRAFF | TRBD1 | TRBJ1-1 | TRBV2